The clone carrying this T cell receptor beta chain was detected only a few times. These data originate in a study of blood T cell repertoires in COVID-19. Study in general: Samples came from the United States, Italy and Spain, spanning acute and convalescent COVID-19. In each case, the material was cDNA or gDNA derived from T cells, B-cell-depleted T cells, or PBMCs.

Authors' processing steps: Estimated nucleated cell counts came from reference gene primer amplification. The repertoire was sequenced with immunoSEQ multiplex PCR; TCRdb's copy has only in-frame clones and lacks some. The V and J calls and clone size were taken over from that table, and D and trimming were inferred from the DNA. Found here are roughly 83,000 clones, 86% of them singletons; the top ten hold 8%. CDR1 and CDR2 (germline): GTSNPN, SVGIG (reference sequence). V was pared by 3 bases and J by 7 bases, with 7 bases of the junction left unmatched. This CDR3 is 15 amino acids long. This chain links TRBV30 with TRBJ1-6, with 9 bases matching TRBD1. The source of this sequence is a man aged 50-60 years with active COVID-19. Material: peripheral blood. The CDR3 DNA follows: TGTGCCTGGAGGCCCACCGGGACAGGGAATTCACCCCTCCACTTT. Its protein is CAWRPTGTGNSPLHF.